Given below is one T cell receptor beta chain in context. The antigen is not known. This specimen comes from a study of OX40 agonist ivuxolimab in advanced cancers. On the study more broadly: A male proportion of about 80% was recorded, with mean age approximately 64 years and range about 23 to 90. Findings of the study overall: Partial responders at 0.1-3.0 mg/kg showed near-lowest clonal expansion. In general, CD8+ T cells held more expanded clones than CD4+ did, on average.

Trimming took off 3 bases at V and 4 bases at J, with 10 bases between the two ends. CDR1 is SGHNT, CDR2 YYREEE, per germline (reference sequence). This CDR3 comprises 14 residues. The method was immunoSEQ multiplex PCR; TCRdb's version includes in-frame clones alone and lacks a portion of them. In the table there are 60,000 to 85,000 clones, 87% of which are singletons. The gene calls are TRBV5-4 and TRBJ1-4, with a weak D call TRBD1 (6 bases). The sample consisted of CD4+ or CD8+ T cells sorted from blood, taken in a trial of the OX40 agonist ivuxolimab. The TCR was taken from an adult with an advanced solid tumor such as melanoma, head and neck, liver or kidney cancer. CDR3 in DNA: TGTGCCAGCAGCTCAGGACAGAATAATGAAAAACTGTTTTTT. It is translated as CASSSGQNNEKLFF.